Following are 2 T cell receptor beta chains from one sample sequenced in a study of blood T cell repertoires in COVID-19. The assay was immunoSEQ multiplex PCR, and TCRdb's table has in-frame clones only and misses some. Seen here are around 45,000 clones, about 90% observed once, and the top ten hold roughly 13%. The sample was peripheral blood. All receptors derive from a man aged 80 or over with acute or convalescent COVID-19.

The V and J genes are TRBV27 and TRBJ1-3, with D tentatively TRBD1 (6 bases). V lost 6 bases to trimming and J lost 1 base, with 10 bases between them. CDR3 length: 14 residues. CDR1 is MNHEY, CDR2 SMNVEV, per germline (reference sequence). The DNA for the CDR3 is TGTGCCAGCAGGAAAGGGGGATCTGGAAACACCATATATTTT. This codes for CASRKGGSGNTIYF.

This chain's CDR3 is CASSRGTGTYEQYF. The CDR3 nucleotides are TGTGCCAGCAGCAGGGGGACAGGGACCTACGAGCAGTACTTC. The chain links TRBV5-8 to TRBJ2-7; 9 bases match TRBD1. Trimming removed 4 bases from V and 2 bases from J; junction bases left unmatched: 4. This CDR3 is built from 14 residues. CDR1 and CDR2 (germline): SGHTS, YDEGEE. Filled out from reference TRBV5-8 and TRBJ2-7, the complete variable domain reads EAGVTQSPTHLIKTRGQQATLRCSPISGHTSVYWYQQALGLGLQFLLWYDEGEERNRGNFPPRFSGRQFPNYSSELNVNALELEDSALYLCASSRGTGTYEQYFGPGTRLTVT.